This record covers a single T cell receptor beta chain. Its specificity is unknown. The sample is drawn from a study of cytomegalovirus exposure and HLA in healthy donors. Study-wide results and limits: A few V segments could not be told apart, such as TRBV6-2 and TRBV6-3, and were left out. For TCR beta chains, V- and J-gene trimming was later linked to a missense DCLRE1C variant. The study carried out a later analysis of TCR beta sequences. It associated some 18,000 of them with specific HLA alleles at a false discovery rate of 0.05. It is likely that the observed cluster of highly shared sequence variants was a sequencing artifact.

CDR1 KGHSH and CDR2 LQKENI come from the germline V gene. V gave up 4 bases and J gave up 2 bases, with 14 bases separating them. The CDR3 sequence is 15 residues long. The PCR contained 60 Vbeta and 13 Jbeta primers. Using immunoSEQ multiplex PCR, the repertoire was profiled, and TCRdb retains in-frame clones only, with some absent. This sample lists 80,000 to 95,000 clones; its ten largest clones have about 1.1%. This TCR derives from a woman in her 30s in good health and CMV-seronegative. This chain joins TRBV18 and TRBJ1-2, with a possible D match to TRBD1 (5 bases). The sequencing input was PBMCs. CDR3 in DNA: TGTGCCAGCTCACTTACGGACACATCAAACTATGGCTACACCTTC. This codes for CASSLTDTSNYGYTF. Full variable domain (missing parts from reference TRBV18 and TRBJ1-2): NAGVMQNPRHLVRRRGQEARLRCSPMKGHSHVYWYRQLPEEGLKFMVYLQKENIIDESGMPKERFSAEFPKEGPSILRIQQVVRGDSAAYFCASSLTDTSNYGYTFGSGTRLTVV.